Below are 25 T cell receptor beta chains sequenced from a single sample in a study of Ad26.COV2.S vaccination and SARS-CoV-2 variants. Produced via immunoSEQ multiplex PCR; TCRdb's table is partial and in-frame only. The sample records around 370,000 clones, about 90% being singletons. The sequences come from peripheral blood, collected after recovery from COVID-19. The origin of the receptors is a human donor who had recovered from COVID-19.

This chain uses TRBV6-5 with TRBJ1-2, with D maybe TRBD1 (5 bases). Trimming took off 6 bases at V and 0 bases at J, with 11 bases between the two ends. CDR3 length equals 14 residues. Per germline, CDR1 MNHEY and CDR2 SVGAGI. CDR3 loop: CASRGEEANYGYTF. DNA for the CDR3: TGTGCCAGCAGGGGGGAGGAGGCTAACTATGGCTACACCTTC.

The chain recombines TRBV12-5 with TRBJ2-3; D call uncertain. The V end was cut by 3 bases, the J end by 3 bases, with 16 bases between. The CDR3 consists of 16 residues. Germline V gene sequence: CDR1 LGHNT, CDR2 FRNRAP. Here the CDR3 DNA reads TGTGCTAGTGGTTTCACTTCAGGTTGGGGAACAGATACGCAGTATTTT. Its protein is CASGFTSGWGTDTQYF. Looking up the rest from reference TRBV12-5 and TRBJ2-3 gives the full variable domain: DARVTQTPRHKVTEMGQEVTMRCQPILGHNTVFWYRQTMMQGLELLAYFRNRAPLDDSGMPKDRFSAEMPDATLATLKIQPSEPRDSAVYFCASGFTSGWGTDTQYFGPGTRLTVL.

This sequence joins TRBV7-9 and TRBJ2-4; D is possibly TRBD1 (6 bases). The CDR3 runs to 14 residues. Between the trimmed V and J ends, which lost 6 bases and 7 bases, there was a span of 16 bases. Germline CDR1 SEHNR, CDR2 FQNEAQ (reference sequence). The DNA for the CDR3 is TGTGCCAGCAGTGTAGTCTCAGGGGCTAACATTCAGTACTTC. Translated, it gives CASSVVSGANIQYF.

The V gene is TRBV4-1, the J gene TRBJ1-6; the match to TRBD1 covers 8 bases. Germline CDR1 is MGHRA and CDR2 is YSYEKL. The CDR3 has 16 amino acids. The V and J ends lost 3 bases and 7 bases, in that order; junction bases with no gene match: 8. The CDR3 loop reads CASSQLRTGWNSPLHF. The CDR3 DNA is TGCGCCAGCAGCCAGCTCCGGACAGGGTGGAATTCACCCCTCCACTTT.

The chain uses TRBV5-1 and TRBJ2-5; D is unclear. Trimming took 4 bases from V and 0 from J, leaving 7 bases between them. The germline gives CDR1 SGHRS, CDR2 YFSETQ. The CDR3 spans 13 residues. The CDR3 reads CASSPVYQETQYF. DNA of the CDR3: TGCGCCAGCAGCCCGGTGTACCAAGAGACCCAGTACTTC.

In DNA form, the CDR3 reads TGCAGCGTTGGAACTAGCGGGGGGTCCCCCTACGAGCAGTACTTC. This encodes CSVGTSGGSPYEQYF. This chain joins TRBV29-1 and TRBJ2-7, with TRBD2 identical over 12 bases. V was pared by 4 bases and J by 2 bases, with 6 bases of the junction left unmatched. The CDR3 is 15 amino acids. Germline V CDR1 and CDR2: SQVTM, ANQGSEA.

A note on this clone: In the same sample, other DNA sequences code for this CDR3. The chain combines TRBV27 with TRBJ1-1; D is unclear. CDR1 is MNHEY, CDR2 SMNVEV, per germline (reference sequence). This CDR3 contains 13 residues. Trimming stripped 0 bases from V and 3 bases from J, with 5 bases between. CDR3 sequence (DNA): TGTGCCAGCAGTTTATCGGGATACACTGAAGCTTTCTTT. Protein sequence: CASSLSGYTEAFF.

The chain couples TRBV10-3 to TRBJ1-4, with 7 bases lining up with TRBD1. The germline gives CDR1 ENHRY, CDR2 SYGVKD. V shed 4 bases, J shed 6 bases, and the junction held 8 bases outside the gene matches. The CDR3 sequence is 15 residues long. Here the CDR3 reads CAISGGGQIDEKLFF. The CDR3 nucleotides read TGTGCCATCAGTGGAGGGGGACAGATCGATGAAAAACTGTTTTTT.

V and J are TRBV7-9 and TRBJ2-5; D could derive from TRBD1 or TRBD2 (5 bases each). Germline lookup yields CDR1 SEHNR and CDR2 FQNEAQ (reference sequence). CDR3 length: 13 residues. V lost 3 bases to trimming and J lost 4 bases, with 9 bases between them. CDR3 sequence (DNA): TGTGCCAGCAGCTTGAGAGGGGCAGAGACCCAGTACTTC. It yields the protein CASSLRGAETQYF. The variable domain in full, completed from reference TRBV7-9 and TRBJ2-5, reads DTGVSQNPRHKITKRGQNVTFRCDPISEHNRLYWYRQTLGQGPEFLTYFQNEAQLEKSRLLSDRFSAERPKGSFSTLEIQRTEQGDSAMYLCASSLRGAETQYFGPGTRLLVL.

This chain joins TRBV10-1 and TRBJ1-5; D unclear. V lost 6 bases and J lost 7, with 19 bases in between. The germline V gene encodes CDR1 WNHNN and CDR2 SYGVQD (reference sequence). This CDR3 spans 15 amino acids. In DNA, the CDR3 is TGCGCCAGCAGAGCTAACCGGGCCGGGCCACAGCCCCAGCATTTT. This translates into CASRANRAGPQPQHF.

The chain combines TRBV7-2 with TRBJ2-1, with 7 bases matching TRBD1. The length of the CDR3 is 14 residues. The ends lost 3 bases at V and 8 bases at J; junction bases unmatched: 7. Germline CDR1 is SGHTA and CDR2 is FQGNSA. CDR3: CASSFANQGDEQFF. CDR3 bases: TGTGCCAGCAGCTTCGCAAACCAGGGGGATGAGCAGTTCTTC.

V usage is TRBV19 and J usage is TRBJ2-3; possible D gene TRBD2, 7 bases. V was pared by 4 bases and J by 3 bases, with 20 bases between. CDR1 is LNHDA and CDR2 is SQIVND in the germline V gene (reference sequence). This CDR3 comprises 17 residues. The CDR3 loop reads CASSKSEGGGVTDTQYF. CDR3 DNA: TGTGCCAGTAGTAAAAGCGAGGGCGGGGGCGTGACAGATACGCAGTATTTT.

Written as DNA, the CDR3 is TGTGCCAGCAGTTTAGGGGTAGGGTCGGACTATGGCTACACCTTC. Translation gives CASSLGVGSDYGYTF. V gene TRBV27 combines with J gene TRBJ1-2; D is unclear. Per the germline V gene, CDR1 is MNHEY and CDR2 is SMNVEV (reference sequence). The CDR3 covers 15 residues. Trimming shortened V by 2 bases and J by 3 bases, and 13 bases separated the two germline ends.

CDR3 amino acids: CASSLVQGAHRTEAFF. The DNA of the CDR3 is TGTGCCAGCAGTTTGGTACAGGGGGCGCATCGGACTGAAGCTTTCTTT. The chain is built from TRBV6-5 and TRBJ1-1, with 9 bases that match TRBD1. Per the germline V gene, CDR1 is MNHEY and CDR2 is SVGAGI. The CDR3 is 16 amino acids. J gave up 5 bases and V 4 bases, and 11 bases lay outside the gene matches.

V usage is TRBV3-1 (or the pseudogene TRBV3-2) and J usage is TRBJ1-1; D unclear. Trimming cost V 1 base and J 2 bases, with 11 bases left between them. In germline, CDR1 is LGHDT, CDR2 YNNKEL (reference sequence). The CDR3 is made up of 15 amino acids. The CDR3 nucleotides read TGTGCCAGCAGCCAAGGGAGCAGAAGAAACACTGAAGCTTTCTTT. Protein product: CASSQGSRRNTEAFF.

The rearrangement uses TRBV12-3 or TRBV12-4 and TRBJ1-6; D ambiguous. V shed 2 bases and J shed 10 bases, with 6 bases lying between them. The CDR3 is 12 amino acids. The CDR3 here is CASSLFSSPLHF. In DNA form, the CDR3 reads TGTGCCAGCAGTTTATTCAGCTCACCCCTCCACTTT.

This clone was found once. This chain connects TRBV6-6 to TRBJ1-3, with a possible D match to TRBD1 (5 bases). V was pared by 5 bases and J by 7 bases, with 21 bases between. The CDR3 runs 16 residues. Per the germline V gene, CDR1 is MNHNY and CDR2 is SVGAGI (reference sequence). The CDR3 loop reads CASSLLPGPQGNTIYF. The CDR3 DNA reads TGTGCCAGCAGTCTTCTGCCGGGACCCCAGGGCAACACCATATATTTT.

The rearrangement joins TRBV3-1 (or the pseudogene TRBV3-2) to TRBJ1-6; D gene unclear. V shed 1 base and J shed 13 bases, with 11 bases lying between them. The CDR3 is made up of 13 amino acids. Germline assignment: CDR1 LGHDT and CDR2 YNNKEL (reference sequence). The CDR3 region has the DNA TGTGCCAGCAGCCAAGCAAGAGGGAGGCCCCTCCACTTT. It specifies CASSQARGRPLHF.

V is TRBV11-2 and J is TRBJ1-5; D is perhaps TRBD1 (5 bases). The CDR3 runs 15 residues. Between the trimmed V and J ends, which lost 2 bases and 5 bases, there was a span of 13 bases. CDR1 and CDR2 (germline): SGHAT, FQNNGV. The chain's CDR3 is CASSLSGGGYQPQHF. DNA of the CDR3: TGTGCCAGCAGCTTATCAGGTGGGGGATATCAGCCCCAGCATTTT.

CDR3 protein: CASSIKQGSEAFF. Here the CDR3 DNA reads TGTGCCAGTAGTATAAAACAGGGTAGTGAAGCTTTCTTT. The J gene is TRBJ1-1, the V gene TRBV19, with D possibly matching TRBD1 (6 bases). Germline V lookup: CDR1 LNHDA, CDR2 SQIVND (reference sequence). The CDR3 is 13 amino acids. V lost 2 bases and J lost 7, with 11 bases in between.

The chain recombines TRBV19 with TRBJ1-6, with 9 bases matching TRBD1. The length of the CDR3 is 15 residues. Trimming cost V 10 bases and J 7 bases; bases outside gene matches: 11. From germline, CDR1 is LNHDA and CDR2 SQIVND (reference sequence). The CDR3 is CATTLGGQGNSPLHF. The CDR3 DNA reads TGTGCCACTACCCTAGGTGGACAGGGGAATTCACCCCTCCACTTT.

This chain joins TRBV13 and TRBJ1-4; TRBD1 is a possible D gene (5 bases). The ends were cut back, 5 bases at V and 2 bases at J, with 9 bases in the middle. Germline lookup yields CDR1 PRHDT and CDR2 FYEKMQ (reference sequence). The CDR3 is 14 amino acids. DNA of the CDR3: TGTGCCAGCAGCACAGGAGTCACTAATGAAAAACTGTTTTTT. This sequence encodes CASSTGVTNEKLFF. The full variable domain, completed using reference TRBV13 and TRBJ1-4, is AAGVIQSPRHLIKEKRETATLKCYPIPRHDTVYWYQQGPGQDPQFLISFYEKMQSDKGSIPDRFSAQQFSDYHSELNMSSLELGDSALYFCASSTGVTNEKLFFGSGTQLSVL.

The genes are TRBV18 and TRBJ1-2, with 10 bases fitting TRBD1. Trimming cost V 8 bases and J 4 bases; bases outside gene matches: 13. The CDR3 has 16 residues. Germline loops: CDR1 KGHSH, CDR2 LQKENI. The CDR3 loop reads CASARDRGLQAYGYTF. CDR3 DNA sequence: TGTGCCAGCGCTCGGGACAGGGGACTCCAGGCCTATGGCTACACCTTC.

The genes are TRBV27 and TRBJ1-6; perhaps TRBD1 as D (6 bases). The CDR3 covers 16 residues. Germline V gene lookup returns CDR1 MNHEY and CDR2 SMNVEV (reference sequence). The germline V and J ends were trimmed by 2 bases and 4 bases, with 12 bases remaining between them. CDR3 sequence reads: CASSLEWQGYNSPLHF. The CDR3, as DNA: TGTGCCAGCAGTTTAGAATGGCAGGGGTATAATTCACCCCTCCACTTT.

This chain uses TRBV10-1 with TRBJ1-1; no firm D call. The V and J ends lost 2 bases and 7 bases respectively, with 11 bases between them. The germline V gene has CDR1 WNHNN and CDR2 SYGVQD (reference sequence). The CDR3 loop spans 13 amino acids. Written as DNA, the CDR3 is TGCGCCAGCAGTGAGAGGCGGGAGGTTGAAGCTTTCTTT. Protein product: CASSERREVEAFF.